These 30 T cell receptor beta chains originate from one sample sequenced in a study of T cell changes during pregnancy in multiple sclerosis. Sequenced by immunoSEQ multiplex PCR; TCRdb stores in-frame clones only, minus some. Of roughly 38,000 clones in the sample, 88% were seen once. The sequencing here drew on CD4+ T cells from peripheral blood mononuclear cells, taken before pregnancy. The receptor source for this set is a female donor with multiple sclerosis, enrolled in a pregnancy study.

This clone was detected only once. The V call is TRBV30, the J call TRBJ1-1; weak D call: TRBD1 (6 bases). This CDR3 has 16 amino acids. V lost 2 bases to trimming and J lost 0 bases, with 16 bases between them. Germline-derived CDR1 and CDR2 are GTSNPN and SVGIG (reference sequence). CDR3 in DNA: TGTGCCTGGAGTCTAGGACAGCGCCTAATGAACACTGAAGCTTTCTTT. Residues: CAWSLGQRLMNTEAFF.

The chain links TRBV4-1 to TRBJ1-2, with D possibly TRBD1 on 5 matching bases. The CDR3 has 15 residues. V was pared by 0 bases and J by 4 bases, with 12 bases between. CDR1 and CDR2 (germline): MGHRA, YSYEKL. CDR3 loop: CASSQDFGQGYGYTF. CDR3 nucleotides: TGCGCCAGCAGCCAAGATTTCGGACAAGGCTATGGCTACACCTTC.

The chain uses TRBV29-1 and TRBJ2-3; D gene ambiguous. The CDR3 is 13 residues long. CDR1 is SQVTM and CDR2 is ANQGSEA in the germline V gene. The V and J ends lost 4 bases and 0 bases respectively, with 8 bases between them. The CDR3 sequence is CSVAVASTDTQYF. Written as DNA, the CDR3 is TGCAGCGTTGCTGTGGCTAGCACAGATACGCAGTATTTT.

V usage is TRBV10-3 and J usage is TRBJ2-5; the match to TRBD2 covers 8 bases. Trimming removed 8 bases from V and 5 bases from J; junction bases left unmatched: 10. The germline V gene has CDR1 ENHRY and CDR2 SYGVKD. This CDR3 spans 14 amino acids. CDR3 protein: CAIASSGGAETQYF. The CDR3 nucleotides are TGTGCCATCGCTTCTTCGGGAGGGGCTGAGACCCAGTACTTC.

The chain joins TRBV5-1 to TRBJ1-2, with D possibly TRBD1 on 5 matching bases. There are 16 residues in the CDR3. Trimming took off 3 bases at V and 3 bases at J, with 18 bases between the two ends. Germline assignment: CDR1 SGHRS and CDR2 YFSETQ. CDR3 in amino acids: CASSSGGEYYDYGYTF. CDR3 DNA sequence: TGCGCCAGCAGCTCTGGGGGGGAGTACTACGACTATGGCTACACCTTC.

The J gene is TRBJ2-7, the V gene TRBV30, with TRBD2 matching over 8 bases. J was trimmed by 7 bases and V by 0 bases; bases with no gene match: 8. Germline V gene lookup returns CDR1 GTSNPN and CDR2 SVGIG (reference sequence). This CDR3 is built from 14 residues. The chain's CDR3 is CAWSVIAGLGEQYF. As DNA, the CDR3 is TGTGCCTGGAGTGTAATAGCGGGACTTGGGGAGCAGTACTTC. Full variable domain (remainder filled in from reference TRBV30 and TRBJ2-7): SQTIHQWPATLVQPVGSPLSLECTVEGTSNPNLYWYRQAAGRGLQLLFYSVGIGQISSEVPQNLSASRPQDRQFILSSKKLLLSDSGFYLCAWSVIAGLGEQYFGPGTRLTVT.

This chain connects TRBV10-3 to TRBJ2-1; D remains unclear. The V gene lost 7 bases and the J gene lost 8 bases, with 9 bases spanning the gap. This CDR3 contains 11 residues. CDR1 ENHRY and CDR2 SYGVKD come from the germline V gene. The CDR3 region is CAITNQDEQFF. In nucleotides, the CDR3 is TGTGCCATCACCAATCAGGATGAGCAGTTCTTC.

This chain links TRBV18 with TRBJ2-1, with 10 bases that match TRBD2. V dropped 2 bases and J dropped 6; count of bases not matched to a gene: 7. The CDR3 is 16 residues long. The germline CDR1 and CDR2 sequences are KGHSH and LQKENI. CDR3 loop: CASSPSLAGETNEQFF. DNA for the CDR3: TGTGCCAGCTCACCATCGCTAGCGGGAGAGACCAATGAGCAGTTCTTC. Variable domain in full (rest from reference TRBV18 and TRBJ2-1): NAGVMQNPRHLVRRRGQEARLRCSPMKGHSHVYWYRQLPEEGLKFMVYLQKENIIDESGMPKERFSAEFPKEGPSILRIQQVVRGDSAAYFCASSPSLAGETNEQFFGPGTRLTVL.

The chain links TRBV9 to TRBJ1-2, with a tentative D call TRBD1 (5 bases). Germline V lookup: CDR1 SGDLS, CDR2 YYNGEE. This CDR3 is built from 14 residues. V lost 1 base, J lost 5 bases, and 12 bases lay in between. The chain's CDR3 is CASSVSTDTYGYTF. CDR3 in DNA: TGTGCCAGCAGCGTAAGTACGGACACTTATGGCTACACCTTC.

V and J are TRBV5-1 and TRBJ1-6; tentatively, D is TRBD1 (6 bases). The CDR3 spans 15 residues. The germline V and J ends were trimmed by 4 bases and 5 bases, with 13 bases remaining between them. In germline, CDR1 is SGHRS, CDR2 YFSETQ. This CDR3 is CASSPWTENNSPLHF. CDR3 nucleotide sequence: TGCGCCAGCAGCCCCTGGACAGAAAATAATTCACCCCTCCACTTT.

The CDR3 region is CASSLGWGPNTEAFF. CDR3 sequence (DNA): TGTGCCAGCAGCTTGGGATGGGGGCCGAACACTGAAGCTTTCTTT. The chain carries TRBV5-6 and TRBJ1-1, with a possible D match to TRBD1 (6 bases). Trimming left V 0 bases short and J 1 base short, with 10 bases between. CDR3 size: 15 residues. Germline values: CDR1 SGHDT, CDR2 YYEEEE. Full variable domain (missing parts from reference TRBV5-6 and TRBJ1-1): DAGVTQSPTHLIKTRGQQVTLRCSPKSGHDTVSWYQQALGQGPQFIFQYYEEEERQRGNFPDRFSGHQFPNYSSELNVNALLLGDSALYLCASSLGWGPNTEAFFGQGTRLTVV.

This chain joins TRBV7-2 and TRBJ2-7; 11 bases agree with TRBD2. J gave up 4 bases and V 5 bases, and 10 bases lay outside the gene matches. The CDR3 is 16 amino acids. Germline V gene data show CDR1 as SGHTA and CDR2 as FQGNSA. The CDR3 spells CASSTGLAALTYEQYF. For the CDR3, the DNA is TGTGCCAGCAGCACGGGACTAGCGGCTCTGACGTACGAGCAGTACTTC.

This rearrangement joins TRBV30 to TRBJ2-1; 9 nucleotides align to TRBD2. The junction had 7 bases not matched to a gene; V was cut back by 8 bases and J by 2 bases. CDR3 length equals 14 residues. Per germline, CDR1 GTSNPN and CDR2 SVGIG (reference sequence). DNA of the CDR3: TGTGCCGTGAGCCTAGCGGGGCCCTACAATGAGCAGTTCTTC. This gives the protein CAVSLAGPYNEQFF.

This sequence joins TRBV19 and TRBJ1-2; D is unclear. Trimming shortened V by 1 base and J by 2 bases, and 8 bases separated the two germline ends. This CDR3 has 14 amino acids. Germline V lookup: CDR1 LNHDA, CDR2 SQIVND (reference sequence). CDR3 nucleotides: TGTGCCAGTAGTATAGGCGGGAACAACTATGGCTACACCTTC. Translation gives CASSIGGNNYGYTF.

The chain couples TRBV4-1 to TRBJ1-2; weak D call: TRBD1 (6 bases). The CDR3 consists of 14 residues. V was pared by 4 bases and J by 4 bases, with 13 bases between. CDR1 MGHRA and CDR2 YSYEKL come from the germline V gene. This CDR3 is CASSPLQDSYGYTF. CDR3 in DNA: TGCGCCAGCAGCCCACTCCAGGACAGCTATGGCTACACCTTC.

The rearrangement joins TRBV18 to TRBJ2-5; weak D call: TRBD1 (5 bases). Germline lookup yields CDR1 KGHSH and CDR2 LQKENI. The CDR3 contains 13 residues. Deletions cut 4 bases from V and 3 bases from J, with 9 bases between. The DNA for the CDR3 is TGTGCCAGCTCACGAGGACAAGAAGAGACCCAGTACTTC. Translation: CASSRGQEETQYF. The variable domain in full, with the rest retrieved from reference TRBV18 and TRBJ2-5, is NAGVMQNPRHLVRRRGQEARLRCSPMKGHSHVYWYRQLPEEGLKFMVYLQKENIIDESGMPKERFSAEFPKEGPSILRIQQVVRGDSAAYFCASSRGQEETQYFGPGTRLLVL.

This chain joins TRBV10-3 and TRBJ2-7; D is perhaps TRBD1 (6 bases). The CDR3 loop spans 16 amino acids. Per the germline V gene, CDR1 is ENHRY and CDR2 is SYGVKD. V was clipped by 2 bases and J by 2 bases, with 16 bases between them. The CDR3 loop is CAISEPEGGRTYEQYF. The CDR3 nucleotides read TGTGCCATCAGTGAGCCGGAAGGGGGACGGACCTACGAGCAGTACTTC.

The chain recombines TRBV30 with TRBJ2-1, with 11 bases aligning to TRBD2. The length of the CDR3 is 15 residues. Germline V lookup: CDR1 GTSNPN, CDR2 SVGIG (reference sequence). Trimming at V came to 4 bases and at J to 15 bases, leaving 17 bases not matched to a gene. CDR3 sequence reads: CAWNDGLAGGTFPFF. The CDR3 DNA is TGTGCCTGGAATGATGGTCTAGCGGGAGGCACCTTCCCGTTCTTC.

This sequence joins TRBV5-1 and TRBJ2-1; 7 nucleotides align to TRBD2. The V and J ends lost 4 bases and 3 bases, in that order; junction bases with no gene match: 7. Germline values: CDR1 SGHRS, CDR2 YFSETQ. This CDR3 is 15 amino acids long. The CDR3 is CASSVASGIYNEQFF. The CDR3 DNA reads as TGCGCCAGCAGCGTGGCTAGCGGTATCTACAATGAGCAGTTCTTC.

CDR3 nucleotide sequence: TGTGCCAGCAGAATAATAGGCGGGGCCCCCAATGAGCAGTTCTTC. Translating it yields CASRIIGGAPNEQFF. The rearrangement joins TRBV27 to TRBJ2-1; D may be TRBD2 (6 bases). The CDR3 covers 15 residues. Trimming took off 6 bases at V and 6 bases at J, with 18 bases between the two ends. In germline, CDR1 is MNHEY, CDR2 SMNVEV (reference sequence).

CDR3 sequence reads: CASSQTWSGATDTQYF. The CDR3 nucleotides read TGTGCCAGCTCACAGACCTGGAGCGGAGCCACAGATACGCAGTATTTT. The chain couples TRBV18 to TRBJ2-3, with D perhaps TRBD2 (5 bases). Germline V lookup: CDR1 KGHSH, CDR2 LQKENI. The CDR3 has 16 residues. Trimming stripped 4 bases from V and 2 bases from J, with 16 bases between.

V usage is TRBV6-6 and J usage is TRBJ1-5, with D perhaps matching TRBD1 (6 bases). The ends were cut back, 5 bases at V and 4 bases at J, with 18 bases in the middle. This CDR3 comprises 16 residues. Germline V gene data show CDR1 as MNHNY and CDR2 as SVGAGI (reference sequence). CDR3: CASSAPQGQGNQPQHF. The CDR3 coding sequence is TGTGCCAGCAGTGCGCCGCAGGGGCAAGGAAATCAGCCCCAGCATTTT.

This rearrangement joins TRBV16 to TRBJ2-1, with 11 bases lining up with TRBD2. CDR1 KGHSY and CDR2 FQNENV come from the germline V gene. J lost 6 bases, V lost 4 bases, and 8 bases had no gene match. This CDR3 has 16 residues. The CDR3 DNA sequence: TGTGCCAGCAGCCCGAAACTAGCGGGAGTCCTCAATGAGCAGTTCTTC. Its translation: CASSPKLAGVLNEQFF.

The chain uses TRBV10-3 and TRBJ1-1, with a weak D call TRBD1 (6 bases). The CDR3 spans 14 residues. V was cut by 7 bases and J by 4 bases, with 16 bases left in between. CDR1 ENHRY and CDR2 SYGVKD come from the germline V gene. This CDR3 is CAINPGGGGTEAFF. CDR3 DNA sequence: TGTGCCATCAACCCCGGGGGGGGCGGCACTGAAGCTTTCTTT.

The chain joins TRBV7-3 to TRBJ1-1; possible D gene TRBD1, 6 bases. Trimming took off 5 bases at V and 3 bases at J, with 10 bases between the two ends. Germline V CDR1 and CDR2: SGHTA, FQGTGA. The CDR3 is 13 amino acids. The CDR3 region is CASSPQGDTEAFF. The CDR3 nucleotides read TGTGCCAGCAGCCCACAGGGCGACACTGAAGCTTTCTTT.

CDR3 residues: CASSPTRESQYF. The DNA for the CDR3 is TGTGCCAGCAGCCCTACGAGAGAGTCTCAGTATTTT. The rearrangement uses TRBV7-2 and TRBJ2-3; D is uncertain. This CDR3 comprises 12 residues. V lost 5 bases to trimming and J lost 12 bases, with 15 bases between them. Germline CDR1 and CDR2: SGHTA and FQGNSA.

This chain connects TRBV4-1 to TRBJ2-3; 8 nucleotides line up with TRBD1. V shed 0 bases, J shed 1 base, and the junction held 6 bases outside the gene matches. This CDR3 is built from 17 residues. From germline, CDR1 is MGHRA and CDR2 YSYEKL. The CDR3 DNA reads TGCGCCAGCAGCCAAGACCGGCAGGGGGCCGGCACAGATACGCAGTATTTT. Its translation is CASSQDRQGAGTDTQYF.

The V and J genes are TRBV18 and TRBJ2-7; 12 bases match TRBD2. Trimming at V came to 6 bases and at J to 5 bases, leaving 5 bases not matched to a gene. The CDR3 is 14 amino acids. Germline CDR1 KGHSH, CDR2 LQKENI. CDR3 amino acids: CASSPLAGGDEQYF. CDR3 DNA sequence: TGTGCCAGCTCTCCCCTAGCGGGAGGGGACGAGCAGTACTTC.

This sequence joins TRBV5-1 and TRBJ2-3; tentatively, D is TRBD2 (5 bases). This CDR3 is 14 amino acids long. Germline V gives CDR1 SGHRS, CDR2 YFSETQ. Trimming pared 0 bases from V and 5 bases from J, leaving 10 bases between. The CDR3 is CASSLVSGEDTQYF. The CDR3 DNA sequence: TGCGCCAGCAGCTTGGTGAGCGGCGAAGATACGCAGTATTTT.

V and J are TRBV7-9 and TRBJ2-1, with D unclear. Germline V CDR1 and CDR2: SEHNR, FQNEAQ (reference sequence). V lost 3 bases and J 10 bases, leaving 7 bases between the germline ends. This CDR3 has 11 residues. CDR3 bases: TGTGCCAGCAGCTTGGGCGAGGAGCAGTTCTTC. The encoded protein is CASSLGEEQFF. The complete variable domain, with remaining parts taken from reference TRBV7-9 and TRBJ2-1, reads DTGVSQNPRHKITKRGQNVTFRCDPISEHNRLYWYRQTLGQGPEFLTYFQNEAQLEKSRLLSDRFSAERPKGSFSTLEIQRTEQGDSAMYLCASSLGEEQFFGPGTRLTVL.